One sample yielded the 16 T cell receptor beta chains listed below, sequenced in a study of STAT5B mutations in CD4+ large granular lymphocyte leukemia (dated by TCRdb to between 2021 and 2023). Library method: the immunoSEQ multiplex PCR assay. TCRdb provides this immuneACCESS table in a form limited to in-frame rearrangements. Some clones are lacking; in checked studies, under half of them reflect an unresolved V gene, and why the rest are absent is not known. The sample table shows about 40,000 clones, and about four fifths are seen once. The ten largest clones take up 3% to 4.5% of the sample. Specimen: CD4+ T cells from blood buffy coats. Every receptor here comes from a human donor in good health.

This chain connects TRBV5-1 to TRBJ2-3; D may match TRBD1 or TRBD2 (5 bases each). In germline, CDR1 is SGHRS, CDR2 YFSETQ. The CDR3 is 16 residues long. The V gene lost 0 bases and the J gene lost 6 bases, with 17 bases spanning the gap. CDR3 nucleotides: TGCGCCAGCAGCTTGGCCCTTGGGGCGGGCGGGGATACGCAGTATTTT. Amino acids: CASSLALGAGGDTQYF.

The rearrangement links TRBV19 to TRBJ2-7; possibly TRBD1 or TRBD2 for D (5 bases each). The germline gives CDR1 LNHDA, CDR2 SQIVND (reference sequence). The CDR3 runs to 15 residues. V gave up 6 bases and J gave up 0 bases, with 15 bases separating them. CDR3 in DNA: TGTGCCAGTAGCCAGAGGGGTCGTACCTCCTACGAGCAGTACTTC. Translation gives CASSQRGRTSYEQYF.

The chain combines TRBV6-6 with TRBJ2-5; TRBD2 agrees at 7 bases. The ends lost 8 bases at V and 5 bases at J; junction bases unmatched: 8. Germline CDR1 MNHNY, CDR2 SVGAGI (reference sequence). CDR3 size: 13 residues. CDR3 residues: CASGAGVRETQYF. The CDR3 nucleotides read TGTGCCAGCGGGGCGGGGGTCCGCGAGACCCAGTACTTC.

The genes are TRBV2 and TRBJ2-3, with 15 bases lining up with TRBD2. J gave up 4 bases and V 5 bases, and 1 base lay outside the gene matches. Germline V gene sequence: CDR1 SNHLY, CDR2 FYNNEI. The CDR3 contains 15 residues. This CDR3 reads CASSWTSGRADTQYF. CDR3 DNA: TGTGCCAGCAGTTGGACTAGCGGGAGGGCAGATACGCAGTATTTT.

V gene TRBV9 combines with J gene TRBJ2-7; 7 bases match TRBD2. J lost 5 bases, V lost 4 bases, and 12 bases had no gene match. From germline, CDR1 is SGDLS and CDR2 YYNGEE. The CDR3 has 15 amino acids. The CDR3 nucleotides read TGTGCCAGCAGCCCCCATGGAGCGGGATTAAACGAGCAGTACTTC. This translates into CASSPHGAGLNEQYF.

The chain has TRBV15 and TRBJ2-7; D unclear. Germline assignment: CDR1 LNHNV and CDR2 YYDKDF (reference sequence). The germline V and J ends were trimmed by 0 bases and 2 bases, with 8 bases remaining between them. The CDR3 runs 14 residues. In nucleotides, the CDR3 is TGTGCCACCAGCAGAGAGGCAGGCCCCTACGAGCAGTACTTC. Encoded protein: CATSREAGPYEQYF.

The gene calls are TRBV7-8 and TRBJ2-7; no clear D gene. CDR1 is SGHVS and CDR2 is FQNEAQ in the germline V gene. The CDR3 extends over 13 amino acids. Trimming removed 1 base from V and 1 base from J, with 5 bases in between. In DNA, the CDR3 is TGTGCCAGCAGCTTAGGGAATTCCTACGAGCAGTACTTC. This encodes CASSLGNSYEQYF. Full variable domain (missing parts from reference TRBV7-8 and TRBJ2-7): GAGVSQSPRYKVAKRGQDVALRCDPISGHVSLFWYQQALGQGPEFLTYFQNEAQLDKSGLPSDRFFAERPEGSVSTLKIQRTQQEDSAVYLCASSLGNSYEQYFGPGTRLTVT.

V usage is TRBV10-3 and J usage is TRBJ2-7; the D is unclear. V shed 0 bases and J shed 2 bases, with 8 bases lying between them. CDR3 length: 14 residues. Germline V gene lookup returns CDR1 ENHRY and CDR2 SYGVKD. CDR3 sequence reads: CAISESRGAYEQYF. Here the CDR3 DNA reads TGTGCCATCAGTGAGTCGCGTGGAGCCTACGAGCAGTACTTC.

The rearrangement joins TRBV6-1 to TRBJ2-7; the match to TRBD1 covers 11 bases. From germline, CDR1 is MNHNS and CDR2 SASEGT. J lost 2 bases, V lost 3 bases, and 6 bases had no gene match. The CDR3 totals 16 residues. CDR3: CASSDLRDRGTYEQYF. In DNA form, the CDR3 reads TGTGCCAGCAGTGACCTCCGGGACAGGGGGACCTACGAGCAGTACTTC.

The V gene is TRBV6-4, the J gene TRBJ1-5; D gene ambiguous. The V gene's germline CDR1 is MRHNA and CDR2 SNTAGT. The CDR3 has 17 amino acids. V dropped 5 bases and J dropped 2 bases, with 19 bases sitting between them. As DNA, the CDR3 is TGTGCCAGCAGTAATTCCCAGACCGGAGAGGGCAATCAGCCCCAGCATTTT. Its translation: CASSNSQTGEGNQPQHF.

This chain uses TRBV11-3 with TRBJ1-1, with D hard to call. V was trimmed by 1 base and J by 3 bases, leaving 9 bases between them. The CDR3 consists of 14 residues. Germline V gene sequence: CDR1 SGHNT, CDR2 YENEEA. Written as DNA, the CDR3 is TGTGCCAGCAGCTTAGGGCGGGCGGACACTGAAGCTTTCTTT. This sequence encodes CASSLGRADTEAFF.

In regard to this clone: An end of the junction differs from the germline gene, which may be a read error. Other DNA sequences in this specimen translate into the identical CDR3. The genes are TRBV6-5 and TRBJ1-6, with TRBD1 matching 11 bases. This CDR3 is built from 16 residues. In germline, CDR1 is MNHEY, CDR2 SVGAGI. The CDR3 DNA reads TGCGCCAGCAGTTACTCGGGGACAGGGGGTGGATCACCCCTCCACTTT. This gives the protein CASSYSGTGGGSPLHF.

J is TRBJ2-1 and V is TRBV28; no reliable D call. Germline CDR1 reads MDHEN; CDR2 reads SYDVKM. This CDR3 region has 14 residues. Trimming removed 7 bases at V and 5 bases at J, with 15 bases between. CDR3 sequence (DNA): TGTGCCAGCATCGGCAAACGCACAGACAATGAGCAGTTCTTC. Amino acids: CASIGKRTDNEQFF.

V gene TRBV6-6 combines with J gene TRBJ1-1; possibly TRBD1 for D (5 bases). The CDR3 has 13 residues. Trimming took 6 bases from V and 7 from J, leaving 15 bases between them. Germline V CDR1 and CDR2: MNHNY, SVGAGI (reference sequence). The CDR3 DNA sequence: TGTGCCAGCAGCCCGGGGGGGGTGAGTGAAGCTTTCTTT. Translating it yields CASSPGGVSEAFF.

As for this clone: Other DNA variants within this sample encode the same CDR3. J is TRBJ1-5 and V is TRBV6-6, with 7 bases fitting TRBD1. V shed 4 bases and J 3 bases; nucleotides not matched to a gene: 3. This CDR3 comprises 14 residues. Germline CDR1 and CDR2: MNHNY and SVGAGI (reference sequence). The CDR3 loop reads CASSSTGYNQPQHF. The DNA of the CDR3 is TGTGCCAGCAGTTCGACAGGGTACAATCAGCCCCAGCATTTT.

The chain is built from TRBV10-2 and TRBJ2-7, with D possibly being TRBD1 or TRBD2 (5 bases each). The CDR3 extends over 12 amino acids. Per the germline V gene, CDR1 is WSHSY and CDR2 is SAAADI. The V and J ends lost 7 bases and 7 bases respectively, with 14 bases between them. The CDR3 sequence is CASMGTAMEQYF. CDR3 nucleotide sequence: TGCGCCAGCATGGGGACCGCCATGGAGCAGTACTTC.